This TCR beta chain was documented in a study of beta chain features in type 1 diabetes. Study-level background: Sorted cells from all samples, numbering roughly 100 million, were examined.

There are 15 residues in the CDR3. Trimming shortened V by 5 bases and J by 0 bases, and 13 bases separated the two germline ends. Germline V gene data show CDR1 as SGHTA and CDR2 as FQGNSA. The authors sorted CD4+ naive, central memory, regulatory and stem cell-like memory cells via CD45RO/CCR7/CD25/CD127/CD95/CD27. All sorted populations exceeded 95% purity. What was sequenced were expressed TCRB transcripts, since all of the isolated RNA had been reverse transcribed. Profiled with immunoSEQ multiplex PCR; TCRdb holds only in-frame clones, not every one. The data hold 150,000 to 190,000 clones, with 11% observed a single time. This clone was seen only a few times.

The chain recombines TRBV7-2 with TRBJ1-1; D gene unclear. Sequencing was done on a sample of central memory CD4+ T cells from blood. This TCR was sampled from a man aged 18 to 29 in good health. CDR3 DNA sequence: TGTGCCAGCAGCCCTTTGCCGTGGGTGAACACTGAAGCTTTCTTT. This sequence encodes CASSPLPWVNTEAFF.